The 5 T cell receptor beta chains below all came from one sample that was sequenced in a study of tumor-infiltrating lymphocytes in localized non-small cell lung cancer. Repertoires were generated with immunoSEQ multiplex PCR, while TCRdb's copy carries only in-frame clones and drops some. The sample yields about 11,000 clones, 65% to 90% seen once. The sequenced material came from uninvolved lung tissue not adjacent to the tumor. Receptors originate from a human donor with non-small cell lung cancer.

The chain employs TRBV6-1 and TRBJ1-1; D possibly corresponds to TRBD1 (6 bases). The CDR3 totals 13 residues. The germline gives CDR1 MNHNS, CDR2 SASEGT. The V end was cut by 6 bases, the J end by 3 bases, with 11 bases between. CDR3 residues: CASSQGRDTEAFF. The CDR3 bases are TGTGCCAGCAGCCAGGGGAGGGACACTGAAGCTTTCTTT.

The rearrangement links TRBV5-6 to TRBJ1-5, with D tentatively TRBD1 (5 bases). This CDR3 is 15 amino acids long. Germline CDR1 is SGHDT and CDR2 is YYEEEE. V was cut by 1 base and J by 0 bases, with 8 bases left in between. CDR3 sequence reads: CASSLTGYSNQPQHF. CDR3 sequence (DNA): TGTGCCAGCAGCTTGACAGGCTATAGCAATCAGCCCCAGCATTTT.

The chain has TRBV25-1 and TRBJ1-5; weak D call: TRBD1 (5 bases). The germline V gene has CDR1 MGHDK and CDR2 SYGVNS. Trimming cost V 3 bases and J 3 bases, with 12 bases left between them. CDR3 size: 15 residues. CDR3 bases: TGTGCCAGCAGTGAGGGGACCACAAACAATCAGCCCCAGCATTTT. This encodes CASSEGTTNNQPQHF. The whole variable domain, filled in from reference TRBV25-1 and TRBJ1-5, reads EADIYQTPRYLVIGTGKKITLECSQTMGHDKMYWYQQDPGMELHLIHYSYGVNSTEKGDLSSESTVSRIRTEHFPLTLESARPSHTSQYLCASSEGTTNNQPQHFGDGTRLSIL.

The chain uses TRBV7-9 and TRBJ1-6; 7 bases are shared with TRBD1. CDR3 length equals 14 residues. Looked up from germline, CDR1 is SEHNR and CDR2 is FQNEAQ (reference sequence). With 3 bases clipped from V and 9 bases from J, the junction kept 5 bases outside the gene matches. CDR3 sequence (DNA): TGTGCCAGCAGCTTGACAGGGCTTTCTTCACCCCTCCACTTT. Translation: CASSLTGLSSPLHF.

The V and J genes are TRBV5-6 and TRBJ1-1, with TRBD1 matching 7 bases. Germline CDR1 is SGHDT and CDR2 is YYEEEE. V gave up 3 bases and J gave up 7 bases; unmatched junction bases: 6. The CDR3 has 13 amino acids. DNA for the CDR3: TGTGCCAGCAGCTCCGGACAGGACAGTGAAGCTTTCTTT. Translating gives CASSSGQDSEAFF.